This TCR beta chain was profiled in a study of naive CD8 T cells in extremely preterm neonates. Extremely preterm births at roughly 22-28 weeks of gestation supplied the samples. Pregnancies with fetal demise were excluded. Points on this clone: Its antigen is currently unknown.

General study points: Preterm infants showed shorter CDR3s, fewer N additions and less trimming than older groups.

Some clones are missing from TCRdb's copy, which holds only in-frame ones; the method was immunoSEQ multiplex PCR. This table has more than 20,000 clones, around 88% appearing once. Germline lookup yields CDR1 LNHDA and CDR2 SQIVND (reference sequence). The CDR3 covers 14 residues. Trimming at V came to 8 bases and at J to 0 bases, leaving 3 bases not matched to a gene. The chain joins TRBV19 to TRBJ2-2; 7 positions match TRBD1. The sequencing input was naive CD8+ T cells from cord blood. The clonotype comes from a boy who was born preterm. The chain's CDR3 is CASSQGANTGELFF. The CDR3 bases are TGTGCCAGTTCTCAGGGGGCGAACACCGGGGAGCTGTTTTTT.